The source of this T cell receptor (beta chain) is a study of cytomegalovirus exposure and HLA in healthy donors. PCR was performed using 60 Vbeta and 13 Jbeta primers. Assay used: immunoSEQ multiplex PCR; TCRdb lists only in-frame clones, some missing. The sample has 100,000 to 150,000 clones, 80% seen once. Germline CDR1 SEHNR, CDR2 FQNEAQ (reference sequence). The germline V and J ends were trimmed by 0 bases and 6 bases, with 12 bases remaining between them. The CDR3 extends over 15 amino acids. This rearrangement joins TRBV7-9 to TRBJ2-1; the D is unclear. This TCR was recovered from a man aged 25 to 45 in good health and CMV-seropositive. Sequenced: PBMCs. In DNA form, the CDR3 reads TGTGCCAGCAGCTTAGCAGCCAGGAATGTCAATGAGCAGTTCTTC. As protein: CASSLAARNVNEQFF. The full variable domain, its missing parts supplied by reference TRBV7-9 and TRBJ2-1, is DTGVSQNPRHKITKRGQNVTFRCDPISEHNRLYWYRQTLGQGPEFLTYFQNEAQLEKSRLLSDRFSAERPKGSFSTLEIQRTEQGDSAMYLCASSLAARNVNEQFFGPGTRLTVL.